These 24 T cell receptor beta chains were all obtained from the same sample, sequenced in a study of blood T cell repertoires in COVID-19. TCRdb's table, derived via immunoSEQ multiplex PCR, lists solely in-frame clones and lacks some. The data contain approximately 200,000 clones, about 87% of them singletons. Sequenced: PBMCs or T cells enriched from blood (not recorded which). These receptors all come from a man younger than 30 with acute COVID-19.

The chain couples TRBV7-9 to TRBJ1-1; D call uncertain. From germline, CDR1 is SEHNR and CDR2 FQNEAQ (reference sequence). The CDR3 runs to 14 residues. V was pared by 6 bases and J by 1 base, with 12 bases between. The CDR3 nucleotides are TGTGCCAGCAGGCGAGGGTCTGCGAACACTGAAGCTTTCTTT. Protein sequence: CASRRGSANTEAFF.

This chain connects TRBV7-9 to TRBJ2-7; the D gene is possibly TRBD2 (5 bases). The CDR3 sequence is 17 residues long. The germline V gene has CDR1 SEHNR and CDR2 FQNEAQ (reference sequence). V lost 3 bases and J lost 0, with 18 bases in between. Here the CDR3 DNA reads TGTGCCAGCAGCTTGGTTCGTTCGTGGGAGCTCTCCTACGAGCAGTACTTC. Residues: CASSLVRSWELSYEQYF.

In DNA, the CDR3 is TGTGCCAGCAGTTCTGGGACAGGGCATTCACCCCTCCACTTT. This gives the protein CASSSGTGHSPLHF. This sequence joins TRBV27 and TRBJ1-6, with 9 bases that match TRBD1. CDR3 length: 14 amino acids. With 4 bases clipped from V and 8 bases from J, the junction kept 3 bases outside the gene matches. From germline, CDR1 is MNHEY and CDR2 SMNVEV (reference sequence).

This clone was detected only once. The chain links TRBV30 to TRBJ2-2; 8 nucleotides line up with TRBD1. This CDR3 has 14 residues. Per the germline V gene, CDR1 is GTSNPN and CDR2 is SVGIG (reference sequence). With 8 bases clipped from V and 4 bases from J, the junction kept 9 bases outside the gene matches. The CDR3 spells CAGGRTGITGELFF. The CDR3 bases are TGTGCCGGAGGGAGGACAGGGATCACCGGGGAGCTGTTTTTT. The full variable domain, rest sourced from reference TRBV30 and TRBJ2-2, is SQTIHQWPATLVQPVGSPLSLECTVEGTSNPNLYWYRQAAGRGLQLLFYSVGIGQISSEVPQNLSASRPQDRQFILSSKKLLLSDSGFYLCAGGRTGITGELFFGEGSRLTVL.

V usage is TRBV11-2 and J usage is TRBJ2-1; TRBD2 matches 8 bases. Germline loops: CDR1 SGHAT, CDR2 FQNNGV. J was trimmed by 10 bases and V by 2 bases; bases with no gene match: 10. The CDR3 covers 15 residues. CDR3: CASSLPGGPSVEQFF. The DNA for the CDR3 is TGTGCCAGCAGCTTACCGGGAGGGCCGTCGGTGGAGCAGTTCTTC.

V gene TRBV27 combines with J gene TRBJ2-7, with D possibly TRBD1 on 5 matching bases. The CDR3 contains 15 residues. V was cut by 5 bases and J by 0 bases, with 14 bases left in between. The germline CDR1 and CDR2 sequences are MNHEY and SMNVEV (reference sequence). This CDR3 reads CASSVGTGFSYEQYF. CDR3 bases: TGTGCCAGCAGTGTAGGTACAGGTTTCTCCTACGAGCAGTACTTC.

The V and J genes are TRBV5-4 and TRBJ1-1; a weak D match, TRBD1 (5 bases). Germline loops: CDR1 SGHNT, CDR2 YYREEE (reference sequence). The CDR3 loop spans 14 amino acids. V lost 0 bases and J lost 1, with 7 bases in between. CDR3 in amino acids: CASSLVGANTEAFF. In nucleotides, the CDR3 is TGTGCCAGCAGCTTGGTTGGGGCGAACACTGAAGCTTTCTTT.

The rearrangement uses TRBV5-5 and TRBJ2-7; D is possibly TRBD1 (5 bases). Per germline, CDR1 SGHKS and CDR2 YYEKEE (reference sequence). V was cut by 0 bases and J by 4 bases, with 11 bases left in between. The CDR3 has 14 amino acids. The CDR3 sequence is CASSLGAGLYEQYF. The CDR3 region has the DNA TGTGCCAGCAGCTTGGGGGCAGGGTTATACGAGCAGTACTTC. The full variable domain, with the rest looked up from reference TRBV5-5 and TRBJ2-7, is DAGVTQSPTHLIKTRGQQVTLRCSPISGHKSVSWYQQVLGQGPQFIFQYYEKEERGRGNFPDRFSARQFPNYSSELNVNALLLGDSALYLCASSLGAGLYEQYFGPGTRLTVT.

The chain is built from TRBV30 and TRBJ2-3, with D uncertain. The CDR3 covers 12 residues. In germline, CDR1 is GTSNPN, CDR2 SVGIG (reference sequence). V was clipped by 6 bases and J by 8 bases, with 15 bases between them. CDR3 region: CACLHFSRTQYF. In nucleotides, the CDR3 is TGTGCCTGTCTTCACTTTAGCCGTACGCAGTATTTT.

The J gene is TRBJ1-5, the V gene TRBV10-2; D perhaps matches TRBD1 (6 bases). CDR3 length equals 13 residues. V lost 3 bases, J lost 7 bases, and 10 bases lay in between. Germline-derived CDR1 and CDR2 are WSHSY and SAAADI. CDR3 sequence reads: CASSEHREQPQHF. CDR3 bases: TGCGCCAGCAGTGAACACAGGGAACAGCCCCAGCATTTT.

This clone appeared a single time. The chain is built from TRBV6-5 and TRBJ2-7; 10 positions agree with TRBD2. Germline V gives CDR1 MNHEY, CDR2 SVGAGI. V lost 4 bases to trimming and J lost 3 bases; unmatched junction nucleotides: 9. The CDR3 spans 16 residues. CDR3 nucleotides: TGTGCCAGCAGTTTCGGCGTTAGCGGGAGGTTCTACGAGCAGTACTTC. Its translation: CASSFGVSGRFYEQYF.

A remark on this clone: Its ends do not fully match the called genes, so a read error is possible. The gene calls are TRBV6-1 and TRBJ2-1; D uncertain. There are 11 residues in the CDR3. CDR1 and CDR2 from the germline V gene are MNHNS and SASEGT. CDR3 nucleotides: TGTGCCAGCAGTGAAGGTTCTAGTGAGGTCTTC. Its translation: CASSEGSSEVF.

The genes are TRBV7-3 and TRBJ2-1, with TRBD2 identical over 8 bases. The CDR3 sequence is 15 residues long. Trimming removed 2 bases from V and 9 bases from J; junction bases left unmatched: 9. The germline CDR1 and CDR2 sequences are SGHTA and FQGTGA. CDR3 coding DNA: TGTGCCAGCAGCTTAGGGCTAGCGGGTTTCCGTGAGCAGTTCTTC. Protein: CASSLGLAGFREQFF.

The chain has TRBV19 and TRBJ2-2; the D gene is possibly TRBD1 (6 bases). With 2 bases removed from V and 4 bases from J, the gap between germline ends came to 14 bases. CDR1 and CDR2 from the germline V gene are LNHDA and SQIVND (reference sequence). The CDR3 length is 16 residues. The CDR3 nucleotides read TGTGCCAGTAGTATAATCCCACAGGGTGGCACCGGGGAGCTGTTTTTT. It yields the protein CASSIIPQGGTGELFF.

This chain joins TRBV29-1 and TRBJ2-5; TRBD2 is a possible D gene (5 bases). This CDR3 region has 14 residues. The germline CDR1 and CDR2 sequences are SQVTM and ANQGSEA. V lost 2 bases and J lost 10, with 20 bases in between. This CDR3 is CSVEHRGSLEGQYF. In DNA form, the CDR3 reads TGCAGCGTTGAACACCGGGGAAGCCTAGAAGGCCAGTACTTC.

The chain carries TRBV12-3 or TRBV12-4 and TRBJ1-4; D is uncertain. V was cut by 7 bases and J by 0 bases, with 6 bases left in between. The CDR3 contains 13 residues. The CDR3 sequence is CASKAATNEKLFF. CDR3 bases: TGTGCCAGCAAGGCGGCAACTAATGAAAAACTGTTTTTT.

The gene calls are TRBV7-9 and TRBJ2-1; 7 bases fit TRBD2. V lost 5 bases, J lost 16 bases, and 20 bases stayed unmatched. The germline CDR1 and CDR2 sequences are SEHNR and FQNEAQ (reference sequence). The CDR3 has 15 residues. CDR3 DNA: TGTGCCAGCAGCCAGGTATCTAGCGGACTGACTCACTTCTTCTTC. It is translated as CASSQVSSGLTHFFF.

The V and J genes are TRBV5-6 and TRBJ2-7; TRBD1 matches at 8 bases. The CDR3 consists of 15 residues. Unmatched junction bases numbered 7, after V lost 4 bases and J lost 1 base. The germline gives CDR1 SGHDT, CDR2 YYEEEE. The CDR3 here is CASSAKTGASYEQYF. In DNA form, the CDR3 reads TGTGCCAGCAGCGCCAAGACAGGGGCTTCCTACGAGCAGTACTTC.

The V and J genes are TRBV19 and TRBJ2-1; 8 bases match TRBD2. This CDR3 contains 14 residues. Germline lookup yields CDR1 LNHDA and CDR2 SQIVND (reference sequence). J lost 7 bases, V lost 5 bases, and 7 bases had no gene match. The CDR3 here is CASSLGLASNEQFF. CDR3 nucleotide sequence: TGTGCCAGTAGTCTAGGACTAGCTTCTAATGAGCAGTTCTTC.

CDR3 loop: CASSLHGTGGVGYTF. The CDR3 DNA sequence: TGCGCCAGCAGCCTCCACGGGACAGGGGGCGTCGGCTACACCTTC. This chain links TRBV4-1 with TRBJ1-2, with 12 positions matching TRBD1. The junction had 8 bases not matched to a gene; V was cut back by 4 bases and J by 8 bases. The CDR3 contains 15 residues. Germline loops: CDR1 MGHRA, CDR2 YSYEKL.

The DNA of the CDR3 is TGTGCCAGCAGCTCTAGAGAAGCGGGAGGGCGGTCCTACGAGCAGTACTTC. Its translation is CASSSREAGGRSYEQYF. The chain has TRBV13 and TRBJ2-7, with TRBD2 identical over 10 bases. The CDR3 has 17 amino acids. Germline CDR1 and CDR2: PRHDT and FYEKMQ (reference sequence). Trimming took 4 bases from V and 1 from J; bases not matched to a gene: 10.

J is TRBJ2-3 and V is TRBV3-1 (or the pseudogene TRBV3-2); 10 nucleotides match TRBD1. Germline CDR1 and CDR2: LGHDT and YNNKEL (reference sequence). The CDR3 consists of 16 residues. Trimming at V came to 1 base and at J to 4 bases, leaving 5 bases not matched to a gene. CDR3 coding DNA: TGTGCCAGCAGCCAAGTCGGGACAGGGGCGGCAGATACGCAGTATTTT. Its translation is CASSQVGTGAADTQYF.

The V gene is TRBV11-3, the J gene TRBJ2-1; the D is unclear. This CDR3 is built from 11 residues. Germline values: CDR1 SGHNT, CDR2 YENEEA. V dropped 2 bases and J dropped 11 bases, with 7 bases sitting between them. The CDR3 loop is CASSLRKQQFF. CDR3 bases: TGTGCCAGCAGCTTAAGAAAGCAGCAGTTCTTC.

This rearrangement joins TRBV7-9 to TRBJ2-1; TRBD2 matches 12 bases. V shed 5 bases, J shed 5 bases, and the junction held 10 bases outside the gene matches. The germline gives CDR1 SEHNR, CDR2 FQNEAQ (reference sequence). The CDR3 has 17 amino acids. CDR3 residues: CASSPRRLAGVHNEQFF. The CDR3 coding sequence is TGTGCCAGCAGCCCAAGGAGACTAGCGGGAGTACACAATGAGCAGTTCTTC. The entire variable domain, with the rest obtained from reference TRBV7-9 and TRBJ2-1, is as follows: DTGVSQNPRHKITKRGQNVTFRCDPISEHNRLYWYRQTLGQGPEFLTYFQNEAQLEKSRLLSDRFSAERPKGSFSTLEIQRTEQGDSAMYLCASSPRRLAGVHNEQFFGPGTRLTVL.